This TCR beta chain was profiled in a study of radiotherapy plus CTLA-4 blockade in lung cancer. The wider study: Among enrolled patients, roughly 18% responded and roughly 28% achieved disease control.

Trimming stripped 2 bases from V and 1 base from J, with 12 bases between. The CDR3 totals 16 residues. CDR1 and CDR2 (germline): SGHRS, YFSETQ. Some clones are missing from TCRdb's copy, which holds only in-frame ones; the method was immunoSEQ multiplex PCR. Here the sample spans 35,000 to 55,000 clones, around 70% being singletons. On this clone: What it binds is unknown.

Study results and limitations: Researchers report tumor-derived TCR clones expanding in blood after radiotherapy plus ipilimumab. Among reported predictors of response, early blood T cell clone dynamics with interferon-beta performed best.

The sequences come from peripheral blood, collected from a patient treated with radiotherapy plus ipilimumab. The chain carries TRBV5-1 and TRBJ2-2; tentatively, D is TRBD1 (6 bases). The TCR comes from a human donor with non-small cell lung cancer who had a partial response to radiotherapy plus ipilimumab. The CDR3 nucleotides read TGCGCCAGCAGCTTTCACAGGGCGGGGAACACCGGGGAGCTGTTTTTT. Translated, it gives CASSFHRAGNTGELFF. The entire variable domain, with the rest obtained from reference TRBV5-1 and TRBJ2-2, is as follows: KAGVTQTPRYLIKTRGQQVTLSCSPISGHRSVSWYQQTPGQGLQFLFEYFSETQRNKGNFPGRFSGRQFSNSRSEMNVSTLELGDSALYLCASSFHRAGNTGELFFGEGSRLTVL.